Included here is one TCR beta chain sequence, with context. J lost 3 bases, V lost 1 base, and 3 bases had no gene match. The CDR3 consists of 15 residues. The germline gives CDR1 SGHDT, CDR2 YYEEEE. This sample was taken from a study of T cell changes during pregnancy in multiple sclerosis. Clones were read by immunoSEQ multiplex PCR, and TCRdb kept only the in-frame ones, dropping some. The table lists around 66,000 clones, roughly 89% of them singletons, with 2.2% in the top ten. The starting material was peripheral blood, obtained in the third trimester of pregnancy. The gene calls are TRBV5-6 and TRBJ2-5; 10 positions agree with TRBD1. This receptor was taken from a female donor in good health, enrolled as a control in a pregnancy study. This chain's CDR3 is CASSLSGQGEETQYF. Written as DNA, the CDR3 is TGTGCCAGCAGCTTGTCTGGACAGGGGGAAGAGACCCAGTACTTC.